This T cell receptor beta chain was identified during a study of blood T cell repertoires in COVID-19. As processed by the authors: Amplification of reference gene primers was used by the study to estimate nucleated cell counts. The method was immunoSEQ multiplex PCR; TCRdb's version includes in-frame clones alone and lacks a portion of them. From that table come the V and J calls and clone size; the DNA was used to work out D and trimming. Altogether approximately 200,000 clones are present, 70% to 90% being singletons, with the ten largest covering 2.5% to 3.5%. The CDR3 extends over 16 amino acids. V was clipped by 4 bases and J by 5 bases; unmatched bases: 7. Germline V gene lookup returns CDR1 SGHTA and CDR2 FQGNSA. This clone was found a few times.

The specimen was peripheral blood. The chain is built from TRBV7-2 and TRBJ2-2, with 10 bases lining up with TRBD2. This TCR was sampled from a man aged 55 to 69 with acute or convalescent COVID-19. The CDR3 bases are TGTGCCAGCAGCTCCGGGACTAGCGCTGTTACCGGGGAGCTGTTTTTT. Translating gives CASSSGTSAVTGELFF.